The 32 T cell receptor beta chains presented below share a single source sample, sequenced in a study of beta chain features in type 1 diabetes. Study results and limitations: A moderate, significant TCRB CDR3 shortening appeared in type 1 diabetes across four CD4+ subsets.

Reverse transcribing all isolated RNA meant expressed TCRB transcripts were sequenced. Method: immunoSEQ multiplex PCR; TCRdb's copy keeps in-frame clones and lacks some. The table records 20,000 to 25,000 clones, more than 65% of them present only once. No antigen has been identified for these receptors. The specimen sequenced was stem cell memory CD4+ T cells from blood. These TCRs come from a woman aged 35 to 49 with type 1 diabetes.

In this sample, this clone turned up a few times. The CDR3 bases are TGTGCCAGCAGCCAAGATGGTGGGAGTGGCGGGGAGCTGTTTTTT. It encodes CASSQDGGSGGELFF. The V gene is TRBV7-9, the J gene TRBJ2-2, with D possibly TRBD2 on 5 matching bases. The CDR3 is 15 amino acids. V dropped 5 bases and J dropped 7 bases, with 17 bases sitting between them. The germline V gene encodes CDR1 SEHNR and CDR2 FQNEAQ (reference sequence).

The rearrangement uses TRBV6-5 and TRBJ2-7, with a possible D match to TRBD2 (5 bases). CDR3 length: 12 amino acids. Trimming cost V 5 bases and J 4 bases, with 9 bases left between them. Germline loops: CDR1 MNHEY, CDR2 SVGAGI. CDR3 nucleotides: TGTGCCAGCAGTCTCCCGGGGTACGAGCAGTACTTC. It specifies CASSLPGYEQYF.

The chain combines TRBV18 with TRBJ2-1, with 7 positions matching TRBD2. The V and J ends lost 6 bases and 1 base, in that order; junction bases with no gene match: 6. CDR3 length: 15 residues. Germline loops: CDR1 KGHSH, CDR2 LQKENI. As DNA, the CDR3 is TGTGCCAGCTCCGTTGGGGGAGGGTCCTACAATGAGCAGTTCTTC. It is translated as CASSVGGGSYNEQFF.

CDR3 sequence (DNA): TGTGCCAGCAGCTTGGGGGGGCTGGAAGGGTCTGAAGCTTTCTTT. Amino acid sequence: CASSLGGLEGSEAFF. The genes are TRBV5-4 and TRBJ1-1; D might be TRBD1 (6 bases). The V end lost 0 bases, the J end lost 6 bases, and 15 bases lay between the germline ends. This CDR3 region has 15 residues. Per germline, CDR1 SGHNT and CDR2 YYREEE (reference sequence).

This chain uses TRBV4-2 with TRBJ2-1; 10 bases are a match to TRBD2. J was trimmed by 4 bases and V by 0 bases; bases with no gene match: 6. The CDR3 loop spans 17 amino acids. CDR1 is LGHNA and CDR2 is YNFKEQ in the germline V gene. CDR3 region: CASSQDPVAGGYNEQFF. The CDR3 nucleotides read TGTGCCAGCAGCCAAGATCCCGTAGCGGGGGGATACAATGAGCAGTTCTTC.

This clone occurred a few times. The gene calls are TRBV4-1 and TRBJ2-3; a possible D gene is TRBD2 (6 bases). Trimming stripped 2 bases from V and 3 bases from J, with 15 bases between. This CDR3 is built from 16 residues. Germline CDR1 MGHRA, CDR2 YSYEKL. DNA for the CDR3: TGCGCCAGCAGCCAACAAGGGTTCAGCGGGACAGATACGCAGTATTTT. Translation gives CASSQQGFSGTDTQYF.

The chain couples TRBV7-2 to TRBJ2-1; unclear D gene. From germline, CDR1 is SGHTA and CDR2 FQGNSA. V was clipped by 0 bases and J by 3 bases, with 9 bases between them. This CDR3 comprises 15 residues. CDR3: CASSLARNNYNEQFF. The CDR3, as DNA: TGTGCCAGCAGCTTAGCCAGGAACAACTACAATGAGCAGTTCTTC.

This clone was recorded once. CDR3 residues: CASSGASLTSGNTIYF. CDR3 DNA sequence: TGCGCCAGCAGCGGAGCGTCGCTAACCTCTGGAAACACCATATATTTT. The chain links TRBV5-1 to TRBJ1-3, with D uncertain. Per the germline V gene, CDR1 is SGHRS and CDR2 is YFSETQ. The germline V and J ends were trimmed by 4 bases and 0 bases, with 14 bases remaining between them. The CDR3 has 16 amino acids.

This clone was counted once. This rearrangement joins TRBV4-3 to TRBJ2-7; weak D call: TRBD2 (5 bases). The V end was cut by 0 bases, the J end by 7 bases, with 13 bases between. Germline assignment: CDR1 LGHNA and CDR2 YSLEER. CDR3 length: 14 amino acids. The CDR3 DNA follows: TGCGCCAGCAGCCAAGAGTTTATGGGGAGAGAGCAGTACTTC. Protein: CASSQEFMGREQYF.

The CDR3 DNA is TGCGCCAGCAGCTTGGTCCAGGGGGGTCTAACAGATACGCAGTATTTT. Translating it yields CASSLVQGGLTDTQYF. V and J are TRBV5-1 and TRBJ2-3, with TRBD1 as a possible D gene (7 bases). V gave up 0 bases and J gave up 3 bases, with 14 bases separating them. The CDR3 runs 16 residues. Per germline, CDR1 SGHRS and CDR2 YFSETQ.

The chain uses TRBV7-9 and TRBJ2-1; 12 nucleotides align to TRBD1. The germline V gene encodes CDR1 SEHNR and CDR2 FQNEAQ (reference sequence). V lost 2 bases to trimming and J lost 4 bases; unmatched junction nucleotides: 12. The CDR3 is made up of 19 amino acids. Here the CDR3 DNA reads TGTGCCAGCAGCTTATTTGGGACAGGGGGCCGGTCGAATTACAATGAGCAGTTCTTC. This translates into CASSLFGTGGRSNYNEQFF. The entire variable domain, with the rest obtained from reference TRBV7-9 and TRBJ2-1, is as follows: DTGVSQNPRHKITKRGQNVTFRCDPISEHNRLYWYRQTLGQGPEFLTYFQNEAQLEKSRLLSDRFSAERPKGSFSTLEIQRTEQGDSAMYLCASSLFGTGGRSNYNEQFFGPGTRLTVL.

The rearrangement uses TRBV7-9 and TRBJ2-3; no firm D call. The V end lost 7 bases, the J end lost 3 bases, and 5 bases lay between the germline ends. The germline V gene encodes CDR1 SEHNR and CDR2 FQNEAQ (reference sequence). The CDR3 has 11 amino acids. CDR3 in DNA: TGTGCCAGCACCTCTACAGATACGCAGTATTTT. The encoded protein is CASTSTDTQYF.

The genes are TRBV28 and TRBJ1-5; 9 bases are shared with TRBD1. This CDR3 is built from 15 residues. Unmatched junction bases numbered 8, after V lost 7 bases and J lost 4 bases. Germline V gene data show CDR1 as MDHEN and CDR2 as SYDVKM. The CDR3 is CASTTGTGWNQPQHF. Here the CDR3 DNA reads TGTGCCAGCACTACCGGGACAGGGTGGAATCAGCCCCAGCATTTT.

The chain links TRBV11-2 to TRBJ2-1; D might be TRBD1 (6 bases). This CDR3 region has 14 residues. Germline assignment: CDR1 SGHAT and CDR2 FQNNGV. Trimming removed 5 bases from V and 3 bases from J, with 11 bases in between. The DNA of the CDR3 is TGTGCCAGCAGCCTCCGGGACATCTACAATGAGCAGTTCTTC. Its protein is CASSLRDIYNEQFF.

The chain recombines TRBV6-6 with TRBJ1-5; D gene uncertain. The CDR3 covers 11 residues. Germline-derived CDR1 and CDR2 are MNHNY and SVGAGI (reference sequence). Between the trimmed V and J ends, which lost 4 bases and 5 bases, there was a span of 3 bases. The CDR3 sequence is CASSSDQPQHF. The CDR3 DNA is TGTGCCAGCAGTTCGGATCAGCCCCAGCATTTT.

This clone was observed a few times. The gene calls are TRBV7-9 and TRBJ2-5; 8 positions agree with TRBD1. The CDR3 totals 16 residues. CDR1 SEHNR and CDR2 FQNEAQ come from the germline V gene (reference sequence). The V gene end was trimmed by 5 bases and the J gene end by 2 bases; junction bases not matched to a gene: 10. The CDR3 DNA reads TGTGCCAGCAGCGTTACAGGGGGGTTTGGACAAGAGACCCAGTACTTC. Residues: CASSVTGGFGQETQYF.

This chain connects TRBV2 to TRBJ1-1; no clear D gene. CDR1 SNHLY and CDR2 FYNNEI come from the germline V gene. Trimming took off 7 bases at V and 1 base at J, with 10 bases between the two ends. The CDR3 is 13 residues long. The CDR3 protein is CASKSSGNTEAFF. In nucleotides, the CDR3 is TGTGCCAGCAAGTCATCAGGGAACACTGAAGCTTTCTTT.

V gene TRBV5-1 combines with J gene TRBJ1-3, with 7 bases aligning to TRBD1. The CDR3 is 16 residues long. V gave up 0 bases and J gave up 0 bases; unmatched junction bases: 3. The V gene's germline CDR1 is SGHRS and CDR2 YFSETQ. CDR3 sequence: CASSLANRGSGNTIYF. Written as DNA, the CDR3 is TGCGCCAGCAGCTTGGCCAACAGGGGCTCTGGAAACACCATATATTTT.

This sequence joins TRBV5-6 and TRBJ2-2, with TRBD2 identical over 13 bases. The CDR3 totals 15 residues. The V gene end was trimmed by 3 bases and the J gene end by 7 bases; junction bases not matched to a gene: 3. The germline V gene has CDR1 SGHDT and CDR2 YYEEEE. CDR3 coding DNA: TGTGCCAGCAGCTCGGGACTAGCGGGATTCGGGGAGCTGTTTTTT. As protein: CASSSGLAGFGELFF.

V and J are TRBV4-1 and TRBJ1-1; D call uncertain. Trimming shortened V by 0 bases and J by 1 base, and 6 bases separated the two germline ends. From germline, CDR1 is MGHRA and CDR2 YSYEKL. CDR3 length equals 14 residues. CDR3 coding DNA: TGCGCCAGCAGCCAAGAGGGAGGGAACACTGAAGCTTTCTTT. It is translated as CASSQEGGNTEAFF.

The CDR3, as DNA: TGTGCCAGCAGCTACACAGGGGGCAGGAGGACTGAAGCTTTCTTT. This gives the protein CASSYTGGRRTEAFF. The rearrangement joins TRBV5-6 to TRBJ1-1; TRBD1 matches 9 bases. This CDR3 is 15 amino acids long. Trimming took 3 bases from V and 5 from J; bases not matched to a gene: 8. CDR1 and CDR2 from the germline V gene are SGHDT and YYEEEE.

This chain links TRBV19 with TRBJ2-1, with D possibly matching TRBD2 (5 bases). CDR3 length: 15 residues. Trimming cost V 0 bases and J 3 bases, with 9 bases left between them. The germline gives CDR1 LNHDA, CDR2 SQIVND (reference sequence). CDR3 coding DNA: TGTGCCAGTAGTATAGAATCTAGCAACTACAATGAGCAGTTCTTC. This encodes CASSIESSNYNEQFF.

This chain links TRBV7-8 with TRBJ1-1; no clear D gene. Germline V gene sequence: CDR1 SGHVS, CDR2 FQNEAQ. This CDR3 has 15 amino acids. V dropped 5 bases and J dropped 3 bases, with 16 bases sitting between them. The chain's CDR3 is CASSPGGGADTEAFF. CDR3 sequence (DNA): TGTGCCAGCAGCCCCGGAGGAGGTGCAGACACTGAAGCTTTCTTT.

This chain links TRBV28 with TRBJ1-4; 7 nucleotides line up with TRBD1. V gave up 5 bases and J gave up 8 bases; unmatched junction bases: 8. Germline V gene lookup returns CDR1 MDHEN and CDR2 SYDVKM. This CDR3 is built from 14 residues. CDR3 loop: CASSPQGVREKLFF. The CDR3 DNA follows: TGTGCCAGCAGTCCTCAGGGGGTGCGGGAAAAACTGTTTTTT.

The chain links TRBV7-2 to TRBJ1-5; TRBD1 aligns across 7 bases. Trimming at V came to 5 bases and at J to 1 base, leaving 11 bases not matched to a gene. The CDR3 is made up of 17 amino acids. The germline V gene has CDR1 SGHTA and CDR2 FQGNSA. The CDR3 DNA follows: TGTGCCAGCAGCCCACGTGGGACAGATCGAAGCAATCAGCCCCAGCATTTT. It translates to CASSPRGTDRSNQPQHF.

J is TRBJ1-2 and V is TRBV5-8; 11 positions agree with TRBD1. The junction had 6 bases not matched to a gene; V was cut back by 4 bases and J by 7 bases. CDR1 is SGHTS and CDR2 is YDEGEE in the germline V gene. The CDR3 runs to 14 residues. CDR3 DNA sequence: TGTGCCAGCAGCCCCGGACAGGGGGCAGGTGGCTACACCTTC. Translated: CASSPGQGAGGYTF.

V and J are TRBV5-1 and TRBJ2-5; 7 positions agree with TRBD1. The CDR3 consists of 14 residues. The germline gives CDR1 SGHRS, CDR2 YFSETQ. V dropped 4 bases and J dropped 2; count of bases not matched to a gene: 5. In nucleotides, the CDR3 is TGCGCCAGCAGCAAACCGGGACAGCAAGAGACCCAGTACTTC. Residues: CASSKPGQQETQYF. Full variable domain (remainder filled in from reference TRBV5-1 and TRBJ2-5): KAGVTQTPRYLIKTRGQQVTLSCSPISGHRSVSWYQQTPGQGLQFLFEYFSETQRNKGNFPGRFSGRQFSNSRSEMNVSTLELGDSALYLCASSKPGQQETQYFGPGTRLLVL.

The chain carries TRBV7-2 and TRBJ1-1, with TRBD1 identical over 7 bases. V shed 5 bases, J shed 1 base, and the junction held 7 bases outside the gene matches. Germline V lookup: CDR1 SGHTA, CDR2 FQGNSA. The CDR3 is 15 amino acids. The CDR3 coding sequence is TGTGCCAGCAGCCCTACTAGACAGGGGAACACTGAAGCTTTCTTT. Amino acids: CASSPTRQGNTEAFF.

The chain joins TRBV6-1 to TRBJ1-1; possible D gene TRBD1, 5 bases. V was cut by 11 bases and J by 0 bases, with 13 bases left in between. Germline V gene data show CDR1 as MNHNS and CDR2 as SASEGT. This CDR3 is 13 amino acids long. The CDR3, as DNA: TGTGCCTGTGACAGAGCGCTGAACACTGAAGCTTTCTTT. This translates into CACDRALNTEAFF.

The chain couples TRBV19 to TRBJ1-5; D is unresolved. Germline assignment: CDR1 LNHDA and CDR2 SQIVND (reference sequence). This CDR3 contains 14 residues. The germline V and J ends were trimmed by 7 bases and 0 bases, with 10 bases remaining between them. CDR3 in DNA: TGTGCCAGTAACGTAGTTATTAGCAATCAGCCCCAGCATTTT. It codes for CASNVVISNQPQHF.

This sequence joins TRBV30 and TRBJ1-2; 7 bases are shared with TRBD1. Germline CDR1 GTSNPN, CDR2 SVGIG (reference sequence). Losses at the gene ends were 3 bases for V and 1 base for J; bases not matched to a gene: 5. CDR3 length: 14 amino acids. Here the CDR3 DNA reads TGTGCCTGGAGCTTGACAGGGATTAACTATGGCTACACCTTC. It encodes CAWSLTGINYGYTF. Full variable domain (rest looked up from reference TRBV30 and TRBJ1-2): SQTIHQWPATLVQPVGSPLSLECTVEGTSNPNLYWYRQAAGRGLQLLFYSVGIGQISSEVPQNLSASRPQDRQFILSSKKLLLSDSGFYLCAWSLTGINYGYTFGSGTRLTVV.

This clone turned up a few times. This sequence joins TRBV28 and TRBJ2-7; TRBD1 agrees at 7 bases. The CDR3 spans 16 residues. V dropped 7 bases and J dropped 2; count of bases not matched to a gene: 14. The germline V gene has CDR1 MDHEN and CDR2 SYDVKM. The CDR3 coding sequence is TGTGCCAGCACCCATAGGCCGTTACAGGGGACCTACGAGCAGTACTTC. Translating it yields CASTHRPLQGTYEQYF.